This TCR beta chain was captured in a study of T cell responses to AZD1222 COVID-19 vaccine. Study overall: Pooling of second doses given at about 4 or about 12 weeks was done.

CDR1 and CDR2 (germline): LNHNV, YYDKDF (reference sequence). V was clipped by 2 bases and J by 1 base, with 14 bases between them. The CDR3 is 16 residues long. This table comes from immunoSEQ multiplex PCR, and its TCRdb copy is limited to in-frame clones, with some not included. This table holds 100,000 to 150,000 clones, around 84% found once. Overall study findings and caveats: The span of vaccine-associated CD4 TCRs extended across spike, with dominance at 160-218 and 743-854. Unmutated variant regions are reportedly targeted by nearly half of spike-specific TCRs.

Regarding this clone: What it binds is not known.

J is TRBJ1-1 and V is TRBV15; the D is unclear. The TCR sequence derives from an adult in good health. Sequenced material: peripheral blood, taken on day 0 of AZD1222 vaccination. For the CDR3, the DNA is TGTGCCACCAGCAGAAGAGATGGGAAAGGGAACACTGAAGCTTTCTTT. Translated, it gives CATSRRDGKGNTEAFF.